Each of the 12 T cell receptor beta chains below was sequenced from the same sample in a study of T cells after yellow fever vaccination. MiXCR, applied by TCRdb to the 5' RACE reads, yields one record per CDR3 protein. The data contain fewer than 350,000 distinct CDR3 sequences, 3% to 4.5% of them singletons. The source was PBMCs, collected on the day of the yellow fever booster vaccination. Receptors originate from a man aged 18 to 29 who received the YFV17D yellow fever vaccine.

This clonotype was detected ten times or more. The rearrangement links TRBV7-3 to TRBJ2-1, with 8 nucleotides matching TRBD2. The CDR3 is 15 residues long. V lost 5 bases and J lost 5; bases outside the gene matches: 8. The V gene's germline CDR1 is SGHTA and CDR2 FQGTGA. This CDR3 is CASSPFGGAHNEQFF. CDR3 sequence (DNA): TGTGCCAGCAGCCCCTTCGGGGGGGCCCACAATGAGCAGTTCTTC.

This clonotype has just a few counts. The chain combines TRBV6-2 or TRBV6-3 with TRBJ2-7; 7 nucleotides agree with TRBD1. V lost 7 bases and J lost 3; bases outside the gene matches: 6. Germline V gene lookup returns CDR1 MNHEY and CDR2 SVGEGT. CDR3 size: 13 residues. The CDR3 DNA reads as TGTGCCAGCACGGACAGGTCGCACTACGAGCAGTACTTC. Its protein product is CASTDRSHYEQYF.

The chain combines TRBV7-2 with TRBJ1-6; TRBD1 agrees at 9 bases. The junction had 3 bases not matched to a gene; V was cut back by 1 base and J by 5 bases. The V gene's germline CDR1 is SGHTA and CDR2 FQGNSA. This CDR3 contains 16 residues. The CDR3 region has the DNA TGTGCCAGCAGCTTAGGGACAGGGGTACATAATTCACCCCTCCACTTT. It translates to CASSLGTGVHNSPLHF.

This clonotype was seen more than once but under ten times. V is TRBV20-1 and J is TRBJ2-7; 13 bases align to TRBD2. V gave up 6 bases and J gave up 2 bases; unmatched junction bases: 7. The germline gives CDR1 DFQATT, CDR2 SNEGSKA (reference sequence). This CDR3 spans 15 amino acids. Here the CDR3 DNA reads TGCAGTGCAACACCGGGACTAGCGGGGACCTACGAGCAGTACGTC. The encoded protein is CSATPGLAGTYEQYV.

This clonotype was recorded at least ten times. The chain joins TRBV4-1 to TRBJ2-1; the match to TRBD2 covers 8 bases. V gave up 4 bases and J gave up 7 bases; unmatched junction bases: 9. There are 15 residues in the CDR3. Germline-derived CDR1 and CDR2 are MGHRA and YSYEKL. The chain's CDR3 is CASSPGTRPLNEQFF. The CDR3 coding sequence is TGCGCCAGCAGCCCCGGGACTAGGCCTTTGAATGAGCAGTTCTTC.

This clonotype showed up many times. This chain uses TRBV4-1 with TRBJ1-1, with D hard to call. This CDR3 spans 12 amino acids. Germline lookup yields CDR1 MGHRA and CDR2 YSYEKL. Trimming stripped 4 bases from V and 4 bases from J, with 7 bases between. As DNA, the CDR3 is TGCGCCAGCAGCCGAATAGGCACTGAAGCTTTCTTT. As protein: CASSRIGTEAFF.

The sample holds many counts of this clonotype. This chain connects TRBV5-1 to TRBJ2-2; no definite D call. The germline CDR1 and CDR2 sequences are SGHRS and YFSETQ. V was pared by 0 bases and J by 2 bases, with 8 bases between. The CDR3 runs 15 residues. The CDR3 region is CASSLGSFNTGELFF. The CDR3 coding sequence is TGCGCCAGCAGCTTGGGATCGTTTAACACCGGGGAGCTGTTTTTT.

CDR3 DNA sequence: TGCGCCAGCAGCCAGATAGGTCCCCAATCGGAGACCCAGTACTTC. It yields the protein CASSQIGPQSETQYF. This chain links TRBV4-1 with TRBJ2-5; D is unresolved. This CDR3 is built from 15 residues. V was trimmed by 3 bases and J by 5 bases, leaving 16 bases between them. The germline V gene encodes CDR1 MGHRA and CDR2 YSYEKL.

This clonotype was seen repeatedly, ten times or more. The gene calls are TRBV9 and TRBJ2-3; 7 bases agree with TRBD1. The CDR3 spans 14 residues. V lost 3 bases and J lost 0; bases outside the gene matches: 1. The germline gives CDR1 SGDLS, CDR2 YYNGEE. The CDR3 bases are TGTGCCAGCAGCGACAGGGGAAGCACAGATACGCAGTATTTT. Translating gives CASSDRGSTDTQYF.

The sample holds many counts of this clonotype. The CDR3 is CATSRDGPAGTKNIQYF. For the CDR3, the DNA is TGTGCCACCAGCAGAGATGGTCCCGCCGGGACGAAAAACATTCAGTACTTC. The chain links TRBV15 to TRBJ2-4; D assignment may be TRBD1 or TRBD2 (5 bases each). The CDR3 is 17 amino acids. From germline, CDR1 is LNHNV and CDR2 YYDKDF (reference sequence). Between the trimmed V and J ends, which lost 0 bases and 4 bases, there was a span of 16 bases.

This clonotype came up many times. This chain links TRBV29-1 with TRBJ2-2, with TRBD1 identical over 7 bases. This CDR3 comprises 13 residues. Germline CDR1 is SQVTM and CDR2 is ANQGSEA. J lost 3 bases, V lost 5 bases, and 3 bases had no gene match. This chain's CDR3 is CSVNRGDTGELFF. DNA of the CDR3: TGCAGCGTTAACAGGGGCGACACCGGGGAGCTGTTTTTT.

Many counts were recorded for this clonotype. The chain is built from TRBV4-1 and TRBJ1-1; 11 bases are shared with TRBD1. Germline-derived CDR1 and CDR2 are MGHRA and YSYEKL. Losses at the gene ends were 2 bases for V and 1 base for J; bases not matched to a gene: 6. This CDR3 region has 17 residues. CDR3: CASSQLGQGVKNTEAFF. CDR3 bases: TGCGCCAGCAGCCAACTGGGACAGGGGGTGAAGAACACTGAAGCTTTCTTT.